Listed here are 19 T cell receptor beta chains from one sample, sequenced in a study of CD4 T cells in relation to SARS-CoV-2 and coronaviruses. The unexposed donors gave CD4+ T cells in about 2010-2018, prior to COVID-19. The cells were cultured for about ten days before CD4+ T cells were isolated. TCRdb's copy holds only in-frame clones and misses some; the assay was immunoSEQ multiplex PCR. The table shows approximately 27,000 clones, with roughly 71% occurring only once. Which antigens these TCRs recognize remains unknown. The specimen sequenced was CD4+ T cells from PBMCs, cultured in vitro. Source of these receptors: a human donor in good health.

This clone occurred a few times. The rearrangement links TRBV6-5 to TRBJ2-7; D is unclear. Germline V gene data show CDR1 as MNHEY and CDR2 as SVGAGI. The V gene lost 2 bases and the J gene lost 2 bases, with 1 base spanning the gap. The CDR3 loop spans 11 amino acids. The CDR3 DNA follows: TGTGCCAGCAGTTACGCCTACGAGCAGTACTTC. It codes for CASSYAYEQYF.

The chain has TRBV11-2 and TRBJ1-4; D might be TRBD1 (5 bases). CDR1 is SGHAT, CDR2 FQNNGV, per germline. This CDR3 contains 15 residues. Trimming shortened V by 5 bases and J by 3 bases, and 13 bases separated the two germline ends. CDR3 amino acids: CASSTRGRPNEKLFF. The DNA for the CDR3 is TGTGCCAGCAGCACAAGGGGAAGGCCTAATGAAAAACTGTTTTTT.

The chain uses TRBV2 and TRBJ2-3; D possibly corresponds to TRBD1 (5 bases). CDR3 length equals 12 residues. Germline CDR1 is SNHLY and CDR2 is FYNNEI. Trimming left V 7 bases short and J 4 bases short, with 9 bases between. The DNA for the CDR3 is TGTGCCAGCAATTTACAGGCAGATACGCAGTATTTT. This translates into CASNLQADTQYF.

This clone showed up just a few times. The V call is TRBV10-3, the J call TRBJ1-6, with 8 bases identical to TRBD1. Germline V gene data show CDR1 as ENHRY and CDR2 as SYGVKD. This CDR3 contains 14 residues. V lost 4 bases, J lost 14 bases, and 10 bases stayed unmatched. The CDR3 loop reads CAISGTGRSQALHF. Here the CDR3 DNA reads TGTGCCATCAGTGGGACAGGGAGAAGTCAGGCCCTCCACTTT.

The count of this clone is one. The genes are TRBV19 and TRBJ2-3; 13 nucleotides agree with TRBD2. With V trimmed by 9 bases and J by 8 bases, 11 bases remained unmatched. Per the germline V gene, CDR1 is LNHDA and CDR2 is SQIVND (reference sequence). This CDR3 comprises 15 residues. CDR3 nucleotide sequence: TGTGCCAGCAGAGGACTAGCGGGAGCTCGCGGTACGCAGTATTTT. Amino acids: CASRGLAGARGTQYF. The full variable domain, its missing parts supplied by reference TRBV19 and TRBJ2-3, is DGGITQSPKYLFRKEGQNVTLSCEQNLNHDAMYWYRQDPGQGLRLIYYSQIVNDFQKGDIAEGYSVSREKKESFPLTVTSAQKNPTAFYLCASRGLAGARGTQYFGPGTRLTVL.

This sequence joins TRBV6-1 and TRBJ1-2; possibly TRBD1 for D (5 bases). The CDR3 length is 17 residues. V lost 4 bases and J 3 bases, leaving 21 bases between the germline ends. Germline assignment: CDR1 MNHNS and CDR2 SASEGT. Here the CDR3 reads CASSARRRGVDDYGYTF. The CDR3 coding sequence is TGTGCCAGCAGTGCTAGGCGGAGGGGAGTAGATGACTATGGCTACACCTTC.

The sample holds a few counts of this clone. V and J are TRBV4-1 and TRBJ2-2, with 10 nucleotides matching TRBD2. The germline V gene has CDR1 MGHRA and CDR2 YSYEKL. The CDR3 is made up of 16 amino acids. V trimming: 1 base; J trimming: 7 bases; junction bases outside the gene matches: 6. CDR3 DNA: TGCGCCAGCAGCCAAGCTAGCGGGAGTTTGGACGGGGAGCTGTTTTTT. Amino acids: CASSQASGSLDGELFF.

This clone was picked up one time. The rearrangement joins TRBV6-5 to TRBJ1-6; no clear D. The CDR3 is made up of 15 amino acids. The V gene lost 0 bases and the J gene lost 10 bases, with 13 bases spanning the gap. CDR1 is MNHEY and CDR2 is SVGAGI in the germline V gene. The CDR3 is CASSYSGSQVSPLHF. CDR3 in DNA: TGTGCCAGCAGTTACTCCGGATCTCAAGTCTCACCCCTCCACTTT.

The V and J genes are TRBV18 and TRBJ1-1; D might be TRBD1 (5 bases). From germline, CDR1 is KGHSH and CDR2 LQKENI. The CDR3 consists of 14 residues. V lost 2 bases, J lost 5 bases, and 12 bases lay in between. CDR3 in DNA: TGTGCCAGCTCACCAGGGGGTCAGTGGACTGAAGCTTTCTTT. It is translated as CASSPGGQWTEAFF.

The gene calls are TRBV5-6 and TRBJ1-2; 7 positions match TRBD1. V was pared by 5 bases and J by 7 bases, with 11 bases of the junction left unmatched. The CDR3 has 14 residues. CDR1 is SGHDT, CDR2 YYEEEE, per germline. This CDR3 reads CASRGGGQGGGYTF. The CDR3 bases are TGTGCCAGCAGGGGAGGGGGCCAAGGAGGTGGCTACACCTTC.

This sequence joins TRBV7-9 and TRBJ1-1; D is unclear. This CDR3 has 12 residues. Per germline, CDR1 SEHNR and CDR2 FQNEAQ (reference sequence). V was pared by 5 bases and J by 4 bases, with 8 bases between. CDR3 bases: TGTGCCAGCAGCCCTATGGGCACTGAAGCTTTCTTT. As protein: CASSPMGTEAFF.

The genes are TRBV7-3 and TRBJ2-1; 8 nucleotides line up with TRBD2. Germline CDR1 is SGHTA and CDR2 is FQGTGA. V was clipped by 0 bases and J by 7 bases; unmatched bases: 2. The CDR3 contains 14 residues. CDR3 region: CASSLTASGNEQFF. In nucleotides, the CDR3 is TGTGCCAGCAGCTTAACGGCTAGCGGGAATGAGCAGTTCTTC.

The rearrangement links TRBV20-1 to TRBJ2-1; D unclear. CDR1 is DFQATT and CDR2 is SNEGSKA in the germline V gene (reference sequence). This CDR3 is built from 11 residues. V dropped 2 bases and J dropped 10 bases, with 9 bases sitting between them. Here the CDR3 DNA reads TGCAGTGCTAGATTCGGCTCAGAGCAGTTCTTC. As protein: CSARFGSEQFF.

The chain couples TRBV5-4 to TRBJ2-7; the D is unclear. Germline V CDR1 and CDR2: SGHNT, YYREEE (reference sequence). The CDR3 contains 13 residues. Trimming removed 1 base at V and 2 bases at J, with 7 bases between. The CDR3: CASSLNGAYEQYF. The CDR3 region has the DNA TGTGCCAGCAGCTTGAATGGGGCCTACGAGCAGTACTTC. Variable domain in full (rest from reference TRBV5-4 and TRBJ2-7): ETGVTQSPTHLIKTRGQQVTLRCSSQSGHNTVSWYQQALGQGPQFIFQYYREEENGRGNFPPRFSGLQFPNYSSELNVNALELDDSALYLCASSLNGAYEQYFGPGTRLTVT.

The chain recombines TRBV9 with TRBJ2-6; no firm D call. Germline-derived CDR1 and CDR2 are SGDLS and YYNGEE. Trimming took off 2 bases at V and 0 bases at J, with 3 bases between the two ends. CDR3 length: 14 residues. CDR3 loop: CASSVDSGANVLTF. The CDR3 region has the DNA TGTGCCAGCAGCGTTGACTCTGGGGCCAACGTCCTGACTTTC.

CDR3 bases: TGTGCCACCAGTGATGGAGATCCTAGCGGGAGGTTGGATGAGCAGTTCTTC. Its translation: CATSDGDPSGRLDEQFF. The chain has TRBV24-1 and TRBJ2-1; 11 bases fit TRBD2. The CDR3 runs to 17 residues. V dropped 3 bases and J dropped 8; count of bases not matched to a gene: 11. Germline V CDR1 and CDR2: KGHDR, SFDVKD.

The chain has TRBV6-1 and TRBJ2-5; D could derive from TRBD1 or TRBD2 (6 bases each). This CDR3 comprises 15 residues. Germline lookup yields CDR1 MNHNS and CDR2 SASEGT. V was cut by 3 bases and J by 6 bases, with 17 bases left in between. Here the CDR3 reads CASSDGGGITQTQYF. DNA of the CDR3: TGTGCCAGCAGTGACGGAGGGGGGATCACGCAGACCCAGTACTTC.

The CDR3 bases are TGTGCCAGCAGCCAGGGACACGGACCCTACGAGCAGTACTTC. It encodes CASSQGHGPYEQYF. V is TRBV7-2 and J is TRBJ2-7; D perhaps matches TRBD1 (6 bases). Germline assignment: CDR1 SGHTA and CDR2 FQGNSA. V was trimmed by 5 bases and J by 2 bases, leaving 13 bases between them. This CDR3 is built from 14 residues.

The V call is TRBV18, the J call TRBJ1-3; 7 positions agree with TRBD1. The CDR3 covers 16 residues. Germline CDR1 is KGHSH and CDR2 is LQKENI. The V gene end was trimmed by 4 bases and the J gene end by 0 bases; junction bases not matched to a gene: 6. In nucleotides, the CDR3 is TGTGCCAGCTCACAGGGGGACAGCCTCTCTGGAAACACCATATATTTT. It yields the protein CASSQGDSLSGNTIYF. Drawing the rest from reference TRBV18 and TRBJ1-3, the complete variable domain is NAGVMQNPRHLVRRRGQEARLRCSPMKGHSHVYWYRQLPEEGLKFMVYLQKENIIDESGMPKERFSAEFPKEGPSILRIQQVVRGDSAAYFCASSQGDSLSGNTIYFGEGSWLTVV.